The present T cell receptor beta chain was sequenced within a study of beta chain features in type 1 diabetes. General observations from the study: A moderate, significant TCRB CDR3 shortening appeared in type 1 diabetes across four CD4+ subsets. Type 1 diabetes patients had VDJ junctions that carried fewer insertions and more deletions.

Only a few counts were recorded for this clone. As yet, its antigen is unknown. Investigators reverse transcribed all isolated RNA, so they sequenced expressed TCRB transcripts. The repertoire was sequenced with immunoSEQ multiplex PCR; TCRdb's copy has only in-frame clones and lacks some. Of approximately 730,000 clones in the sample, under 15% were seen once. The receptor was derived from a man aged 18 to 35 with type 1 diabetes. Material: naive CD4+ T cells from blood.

The CDR3 sequence is CASSHQGRNDYGYTF. For the CDR3, the DNA is TGCGCCAGCAGCCACCAAGGACGGAATGACTATGGCTACACCTTC. V and J are TRBV4-1 and TRBJ1-2; unclear D gene. The CDR3 totals 15 residues. Germline V gives CDR1 MGHRA, CDR2 YSYEKL. V was clipped by 3 bases and J by 3 bases, with 14 bases between them.